The entry below describes one TCR beta chain. This entry is derived from a study of cytomegalovirus exposure and HLA in healthy donors. Primers for the PCR totalled 60 Vbeta and 13 Jbeta. Measured with immunoSEQ multiplex PCR; TCRdb has only the in-frame clones, and not every one. Of 150,000 to 200,000 clones listed, roughly 78% are singletons. The CDR3 extends over 18 amino acids. V lost 0 bases and J lost 0, with 15 bases in between. Sequencing used PBMCs. The rearrangement links TRBV6-7 to TRBJ2-1; possible D gene TRBD1, 5 bases. TRBV6-7 counts as an open reading frame of uncertain function. The receptor's source is a woman in her twenties or thirties in good health and CMV-seropositive. The CDR3 here is CASSYSILWGPSYNEQFF. The CDR3 nucleotides read TGTGCCAGCAGTTACTCGATACTTTGGGGCCCCTCCTACAATGAGCAGTTCTTC.